These T cell receptor beta chains were read from a single sample in a study of blood T cells in healthy people across ages. A single record per CDR3 protein comes from TCRdb applying MiXCR to the 5' RACE reads. The data show roughly 680,000 distinct CDR3 sequences, over 45% seen once. The sample comprised blood. The source is a woman aged 60 to 75 in good health. Each CDR3 is given with its conserved first and last residue. D genes are given only for firm matches. Expanded clones get a size class; other rows say once, few or many, or leave the size out.

>TRBJ2-3|-|TRBV2|-
TGTGCCACCGCTTACACAGATACGCAGTATTTT
CATAYTDTQYF
>TRBJ2-7|TRBD2|TRBV27|-
TGTGCCAGCAGTTTCAGGACTAGCAGGAATGAGCAGTACTTC
CASSFRTSRNEQYF
>TRBJ2-6|-|TRBV4-3|many
TGCGCCAGCAGCCAAGGCAGCGAGAGCTCTGGGGCCAACGTCCTGACTTTC
CASSQGSESSGANVLTF
>TRBJ2-3|-|TRBV12-3/TRBV12-4|-
TGTGCCAGCACCCTTACTGGGATTGCAGATACGCAGTATTTT
CASTLTGIADTQYF
>TRBJ2-1|-|TRBV28|many
TGTGCCTCGGGCTCCTACAATGAGCAGTTCTTC
CASGSYNEQFF
>TRBJ2-1|-|TRBV9|-
TGTGCCAGCAGCTCAAGCGAGTACAATGAGCAGTTCTTC
CASSSSEYNEQFF
>TRBJ2-7|TRBD2|TRBV7-2|-
TGTGCCAGCAGCTTAGAGGCCAGCGGGACCCTCGGTGAGCAGTACTTC
CASSLEASGTLGEQYF
>TRBJ1-2|TRBD1|TRBV29-1|few
TGCAGCGTTTCAATCGGACAGGGATATGGCTACACCTTC
CSVSIGQGYGYTF
>TRBJ1-1|-|TRBV20-1|-
TGCAGTGCTAGTGCAGGGCGGTGGTTCACTGAAGCTTTCTTT
CSASAGRWFTEAFF
>TRBJ1-5|TRBD1|TRBV7-9|once
TGTGCCAGCAGTCCGGACAGGGACAATCAGCCCCAGCATTTT
CASSPDRDNQPQHF
>TRBJ2-5|TRBD2|TRBV7-2|few
TGTGCCAGCAGCTTTCCGGGGGGGACCCAGTACTTC
CASSFPGGTQYF
>TRBJ1-2|TRBD1|TRBV28|-
TGTGCCAGCAATTTCGCCCACAGGGGAGGCTATGGCTACACCTTC
CASNFAHRGGYGYTF
>TRBJ2-1|TRBD1|TRBV7-2|-
TGTGCCAGCAGCCCGAGACCCAGGGGGTTCAGGTACAATGAGCAGTTCTTC
CASSPRPRGFRYNEQFF
>TRBJ1-3|-|TRBV14|-
TGTGCCAGCAGCCACCTACGGGGTACGCGGCAGGGAAACACCATATATTTT
CASSHLRGTRQGNTIYF
>TRBJ1-4|-|TRBV28|few
TGTGCCAGCAGTTTAGGGAGCTTAACTAATGAAAAACTGTTTTTT
CASSLGSLTNEKLFF
>TRBJ2-7|-|TRBV7-2|-
TGTGCCAGCAGTCCCGGTGGGAATCTTTACGAGCAGTACTTC
CASSPGGNLYEQYF
>TRBJ2-7|TRBD1|TRBV9|few
TGTGCCAGCAGCCCCCGGGACAGGCAATACGAGCAGTACTTC
CASSPRDRQYEQYF
>TRBJ2-3|-|TRBV7-2|-
TGTGCCAGCAGCCCCCGAGCCACCCGTTGGCGGTCGGGAGATACGCAGTATTTT
CASSPRATRWRSGDTQYF
>TRBJ2-3|TRBD1|TRBV3-1|few
TGTGCCAGCAGCCAGTTCCGGGACAGGCCGGCAGATACGCAGTATTTT
CASSQFRDRPADTQYF
>TRBJ2-3|-|TRBV4-3|few
TGCGCCAGCAGCCAAGGAGCTAGCGCCACAGATACGCAGTATTTT
CASSQGASATDTQYF
>TRBJ2-1|TRBD1|TRBV7-2|few
TGTGCCAGCAGGATGGACAGGGGGGAACACAATGAGCAGTTCTTC
CASRMDRGEHNEQFF
>TRBJ2-7|TRBD2|TRBV10-3|-
TGTGCCATCAACAAAGAGGGACTAGCGGATTACGAGCAGTACTTC
CAINKEGLADYEQYF
>TRBJ2-2|-|TRBV6-6|-
TGTGCCAGCAGTTACGATAGGGCGGCGAACACCGGGGAGCTGTTTTTT
CASSYDRAANTGELFF
>TRBJ1-1|-|TRBV6-4|-
TGTGCCGGCTCGACTCAGCTCGACACTGAAGCTTTCTTT
CAGSTQLDTEAFF
>TRBJ2-2|TRBD2|TRBV20-1|-
TGCAGTGCTCCGGGACTAGGTAGTACCGGGGAGCTGTTTTTT
CSAPGLGSTGELFF
>TRBJ2-7|-|TRBV14|-
TGTGCCAGCTCCCACAGGGTCTACGAGCAGTACTTC
CASSHRVYEQYF
>TRBJ2-7|-|TRBV5-1|-
TGCGCCAGCAGCGAGGAGGGGCACTACGAGCAGTACTTC
CASSEEGHYEQYF
>TRBJ2-2|TRBD1|TRBV27|-
TGTGCCAGCAGTGCCCGACAGGGGTGGCACACCGGGGAGCTGTTTTTT
CASSARQGWHTGELFF
>TRBJ1-1|-|TRBV29-1|-
TGCAGTGCGGTACCGGGAGCCATGAACACTGAAGCTTTCTTT
CSAVPGAMNTEAFF
>TRBJ1-1|-|TRBV3-1|-
TGTGCCAGCAGCCAAGGGATGGGAGGGAACACTGAAGCTTTCTTT
CASSQGMGGNTEAFF
>TRBJ2-7|-|TRBV28|-
TGTGCCAGCATGCTGTCTTCGAGCTACGAGCAGTACTTC
CASMLSSSYEQYF
>TRBJ2-5|TRBD1|TRBV6-1|-
TGTGCCAGCAGACAGGGGTGGAGAGAGCAGTACTTC
CASRQGWREQYF
>TRBJ2-7|-|TRBV29-1|few
TGCAGCGCCCAGGCTAGCGCGGTCTACGAGCAGTACTTC
CSAQASAVYEQYF
>TRBJ2-7|-|TRBV7-9|-
TGTGCCAGCAGCTTAGGTACGGGAGAGGGATACGAGCAGTACTTC
CASSLGTGEGYEQYF
>TRBJ2-7|-|TRBV7-2|once
TGTGCCAGCAGCCCCCAGTTGTGGGGATCCTACGAGCAGTACTTC
CASSPQLWGSYEQYF
>TRBJ2-7|TRBD1|TRBV7-2|few
TGTGCCAGCAGCTTAGAGACAGGGGGGACCTACGAGCAGTACTTC
CASSLETGGTYEQYF
>TRBJ2-1|-|TRBV20-1|few
TGCAGTGCTAGAGATAGGATCAGCGGACTATGGAATGAGCAGTTCTTC
CSARDRISGLWNEQFF
>TRBJ2-3|TRBD2|TRBV14|-
TGTGCCAGCAGCCCCGATAGCGGGAGGGGCGGAGATACGCAGTATTTT
CASSPDSGRGGDTQYF
>TRBJ2-4|-|TRBV5-1|few
TGCGCCAGCAGCTTGGAGTGGACAGCGAGCGGACAGTACTTC
CASSLEWTASGQYF
>TRBJ2-7|-|TRBV12-3/TRBV12-4|many
TGTGCCAGCAGCCAAGGACAGTTATACGAGCAGTACTTC
CASSQGQLYEQYF